A selection of T cell receptor beta chains follows, all from one sample in a study of cytomegalovirus exposure and HLA in healthy donors. Profiling relied on immunoSEQ multiplex PCR, and the TCRdb table lists in-frame clones only, not all of them. The data show more than 95,000 clones, roughly three quarters seen once. The source material was PBMCs. The source of these receptors is a young man in good health and CMV-seronegative. Both conserved end residues are part of each CDR3. Each record gives: clone size, D gene, V gene, J gene, CDR3 protein, CDR3 DNA. D genes are given only for firm matches. Not all rows give a size; the values are once, few, many and, for expanded clones, a class.

NA	TRBD1	TRBV19	TRBJ1-5	CASSPDGTGGNNQPQHF	TGTGCCAGTAGTCCTGACGGGACAGGGGGCAATAATCAGCCCCAGCATTTT
NA	TRBD1	TRBV7-8	TRBJ1-6	CASRAPGTGRSPLHF	TGTGCCAGCAGAGCTCCGGGGACAGGGAGGTCACCCCTCCACTTT
NA	NA	TRBV7-6	TRBJ1-2	CASSFSGGEGYTF	TGTGCCAGCAGCTTCTCGGGGGGCGAAGGCTACACCTTC
NA	TRBD1	TRBV2	TRBJ1-2	CASRQQGRNGYTF	TGTGCCAGCAGACAACAGGGGAGGAATGGCTACACCTTC
NA	NA	TRBV28	TRBJ2-7	CASSLGGRLLYEQYF	TGTGCCAGCAGTTTAGGAGGGCGCCTCCTCTACGAGCAGTACTTC
NA	NA	TRBV6-6	TRBJ2-7	CASSSRAGEQYF	TGTGCCAGCAGCAGTCGAGCGGGTGAGCAGTACTTC
NA	TRBD1	TRBV7-9	TRBJ1-2	CASSSGDSYGYTF	TGTGCCAGCAGTTCGGGGGACAGTTATGGCTACACCTTC
NA	TRBD2	TRBV4-1	TRBJ2-1	CASSSGTSGNNEQFF	TGCGCCAGCAGCTCCGGGACTAGCGGTAACAATGAGCAGTTCTTC
NA	NA	TRBV18	TRBJ2-3	CASSPRQVSTDTQYF	TGTGCCAGCTCACCACGGCAGGTTAGCACAGATACGCAGTATTTT
NA	TRBD2	TRBV7-9	TRBJ2-1	CASSLVPSGTPNEQFF	TGTGCCAGCAGCTTAGTCCCTAGCGGGACCCCAAATGAGCAGTTCTTC
NA	NA	TRBV5-1	TRBJ2-3	CASSGGTSTDTQYF	TGCGCCAGCTCCGGAGGGACTAGCACAGATACGCAGTATTTT
NA	NA	TRBV11-2	TRBJ1-2	CASSLGPTRNHYGYTF	TGTGCCAGCAGCTTAGGTCCAACGCGCAACCACTATGGCTACACCTTC
NA	NA	TRBV29-1	TRBJ1-1	CSVAAVNTEAFF	TGCAGCGTTGCGGCGGTGAACACTGAAGCTTTCTTT
NA	NA	TRBV7-6	TRBJ2-7	CASREREYFGEQYF	NA
NA	NA	TRBV7-8	TRBJ1-6	CASSFRTRSSYNSPLHF	TGTGCCAGCAGCTTTCGGACAAGGAGCTCCTATAATTCACCCCTCCACTTT
NA	TRBD2	TRBV9	TRBJ2-5	CASSVTSGRQETQYF	TGTGCCAGCAGCGTAACCAGCGGGAGACAAGAGACCCAGTACTTC
NA	NA	TRBV6-5	TRBJ2-7	CASSRDRRGEQYF	TGTGCCAGCAGTCGGGACAGGCGGGGGGAGCAGTACTTC
few	TRBD1	TRBV7-7	TRBJ2-5	CASSFGTGGVETQYF	TGTGCTAGCAGCTTCGGGACAGGGGGCGTAGAGACCCAGTACTTC
NA	TRBD2	TRBV25-1	TRBJ2-1	CASSLAGAYNEQFF	TGTGCCAGCAGTCTAGCGGGAGCCTACAATGAGCAGTTCTTC
once	TRBD1	TRBV2	TRBJ2-5	CASSRFRDRQETQYF	TGTGCCAGCAGCCGCTTTAGGGACAGACAAGAGACCCAGTACTTC
once	NA	TRBV6-5	TRBJ2-7	CASSYSRQSYEQYF	TGTGCCAGCAGTTACTCGAGACAGTCCTACGAGCAGTACTTC
NA	NA	TRBV29-1	TRBJ1-5	CSVLTGPNQPQHF	TGCAGCGTTTTAACAGGGCCCAATCAGCCCCAGCATTTT
NA	NA	TRBV11-2	TRBJ2-7	CASGDSDSRKGQYF	TGTGCCAGCGGGGACTCGGACTCGCGTAAGGGGCAGTACTTC
NA	TRBD2	TRBV28	TRBJ2-1	CASSLAGTSGNYRQFF	TGTGCCAGCAGTTTGGCAGGAACTAGCGGAAATTACCGGCAGTTCTTC
NA	TRBD1	TRBV7-9	TRBJ1-4	CSSSYSGTGGSANEKLFF	TGTTCCAGCAGCTATTCCGGGACAGGGGGTTCGGCTAATGAAAAACTGTTTTTT
NA	TRBD2	TRBV5-4	TRBJ2-1	CASSFGGTSGYNEQFF	TGTGCCAGCAGCTTTGGTGGGACTAGCGGTTACAATGAGCAGTTCTTC
NA	TRBD1	TRBV30	TRBJ2-7	CAWGTGAVQYF	TGTGCCTGGGGGACAGGGGCGGTGCAGTACTTC
once	NA	TRBV27	TRBJ1-6	CASSFGQEVLNSPLHF	TGTGCCAGCAGTTTTGGGCAGGAGGTTTTGAATTCACCCCTCCACTTT
once	TRBD1	TRBV5-6	TRBJ1-3	CASSLRTGGQSGNTIYF	TGTGCCAGCAGCCTTAGAACAGGGGGCCAGTCTGGAAACACCATATATTTT
once	NA	TRBV28	TRBJ2-7	CASRSRLAEQYF	TGTGCCAGCAGGTCCCGACTCGCCGAGCAGTACTTC
NA	NA	TRBV15	TRBJ1-2	CATSRGGIGYTF	TGTGCCACCAGCAGGGGAGGAATAGGCTACACCTTC
medium-sized	TRBD2	TRBV5-8	TRBJ2-1	CASSWGSGRAGEQFF	TGTGCCAGCAGCTGGGGAAGCGGGAGGGCCGGGGAGCAGTTCTTC
NA	TRBD1	TRBV7-8	TRBJ2-5	CASSLVARGHRGTQYF	TGTGCCAGCAGCTTAGTGGCCAGGGGGCATAGGGGGACCCAGTACTTC
NA	TRBD2	TRBV6-1	TRBJ2-5	CASSEVRLAGRETQYF	TGTGCCAGCAGTGAAGTAAGGCTAGCGGGACGAGAGACCCAGTACTTC
NA	NA	TRBV19	TRBJ1-1	CASSIRGGRGVNTEAFF	TGTGCCAGTAGTATAAGGGGGGGGCGAGGAGTGAACACTGAAGCTTTCTTT
NA	TRBD2	TRBV7-9	TRBJ2-5	CASSPRLAGDRETQYF	TGTGCCAGCAGCCCGAGACTAGCGGGAGATCGAGAGACCCAGTACTTC
few	TRBD2	TRBV10-3	TRBJ2-7	CAIAPSGATYEQYF	TGTGCCATCGCCCCTAGCGGGGCCACCTACGAGCAGTACTTC
once	NA	TRBV11-3	TRBJ2-7	CASSGTGTGDYEQYF	TGTGCCAGCAGCGGTACCGGGACTGGGGACTACGAGCAGTACTTC
NA	TRBD1	TRBV7-2	TRBJ2-5	CASSPGQGETQYF	TGTGCCAGCAGCCCGGGACAGGGAGAGACCCAGTACTTC
NA	TRBD1	TRBV30	TRBJ1-1	CAWSLGQGNTEAFF	TGTGCCTGGAGCCTCGGACAGGGGAACACTGAAGCTTTCTTT
NA	TRBD1	TRBV28	TRBJ1-2	CASSYRQGVNGYTF	TGTGCCAGCAGTTACCGACAGGGAGTGAATGGCTACACCTTC
NA	TRBD1	TRBV4-3	TRBJ2-7	CASSQSHLRTGGAGQYF	TGCGCCAGCAGCCAATCACACCTTAGGACAGGGGGCGCGGGGCAGTACTTC
NA	NA	TRBV12-1	TRBJ2-1	CASSFVPGRLLFNEQFF	TGTGCCAGCAGCTTTGTTCCAGGGAGGCTACTCTTCAATGAGCAGTTCTTC
NA	TRBD1	TRBV19	TRBJ1-5	CASKSWTGNQPQHF	TGTGCCAGTAAGAGTTGGACAGGTAATCAGCCCCAGCATTTT
NA	NA	TRBV21-1	TRBJ1-5	CASSPKSRDTYQPQHF	TGTGCCAGCAGCCCTAAATCCCGGGACACCTATCAGCCCCAGCATTTT
NA	NA	TRBV29-1	TRBJ2-7	CSVGWGEGGEQYF	TGCAGCGTTGGGTGGGGGGAGGGGGGTGAGCAGTACTTC
NA	NA	TRBV25-1	TRBJ2-2	CASSEGGGDTGELFF	TGTGCCAGCAGTGAAGGAGGCGGAGACACCGGGGAGCTGTTTTTT
NA	NA	TRBV11-2	TRBJ2-2	CASSFAGELFF	TGTGCCAGCAGCTTCGCCGGGGAGCTGTTTTTT
NA	TRBD2	TRBV5-6	TRBJ2-3	CASSRAAGGTDTQYF	TGTGCCAGCAGCCGGGCAGCGGGAGGGACAGATACGCAGTATTTT
NA	NA	TRBV10-3	TRBJ2-6	CAIGYQGGSGANVLTF	TGTGCCATCGGGTATCAGGGAGGCTCTGGGGCCAACGTCCTGACTTTC
NA	TRBD2	TRBV27	TRBJ2-1	CASSLSGTSNEQFF	TGTGCCAGCAGTCTATCCGGGACTAGCAATGAGCAGTTCTTC
few	NA	TRBV23-1	TRBJ2-1	CAISSGTGRTWASGVSRYNEQFF	TGCGCCATCTCCTCAGGGACAGGGAGAACCTGGGCTAGCGGGGTTTCTCGCTACAATGAGCAGTTCTTC
NA	NA	TRBV2	TRBJ1-1	CASSEARREAEAFF	TGTGCCAGCAGTGAAGCGAGGAGGGAAGCTGAAGCTTTCTTT